This TCR beta chain was profiled in a study of shared clonotypes between healthy human individuals. Points on this clone: Its antigen is unidentified.

The CDR3 runs 14 residues. V was pared by 5 bases and J by 0 bases, with 11 bases between. The germline V gene encodes CDR1 SGHVS and CDR2 FQNEAQ. CD45RO negativity and positive selection for CCR7 defined naive CD8 cells, a population that excluded terminally differentiated effector memory CD45RA+ cells. Original data processing: Junction-only immunoSEQ sequences carried no quality scores, so filtering differed. Produced via immunoSEQ multiplex PCR; TCRdb's table is partial and in-frame only. That table furnishes V, J and clone size, whereas the DNA furnished D and trimming. The table lists approximately 810,000 clones, 80% to 95% of them singletons. Regarding the study as a whole: The sharing of 5% to 6.5% of naive CD4 clonotypes was seen across a few donors.

The chain joins TRBV7-8 to TRBJ2-7; D remains ambiguous. The TCR comes from a man aged 25 to 45 in good health. The source material was naive CD8+ T cells sorted from blood. CDR3 sequence reads: CASSPPGPSYEQYF. The DNA of the CDR3 is TGTGCCAGCAGCCCCCCCGGCCCCTCCTACGAGCAGTACTTC.